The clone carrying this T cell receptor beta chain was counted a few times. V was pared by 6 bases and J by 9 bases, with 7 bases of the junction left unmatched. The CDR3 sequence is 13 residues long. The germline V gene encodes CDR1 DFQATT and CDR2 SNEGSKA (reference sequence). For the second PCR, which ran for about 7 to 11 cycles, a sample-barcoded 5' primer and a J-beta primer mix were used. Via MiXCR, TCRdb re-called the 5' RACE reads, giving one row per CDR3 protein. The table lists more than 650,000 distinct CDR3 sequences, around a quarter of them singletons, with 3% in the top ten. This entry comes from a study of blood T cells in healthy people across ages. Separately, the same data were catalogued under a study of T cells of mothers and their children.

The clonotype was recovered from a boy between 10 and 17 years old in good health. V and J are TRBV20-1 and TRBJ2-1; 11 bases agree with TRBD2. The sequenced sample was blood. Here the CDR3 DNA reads TGCAGTGCCGGGGGTAGCGGGGGGGCTGAGCAGTTCTTC. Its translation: CSAGGSGGAEQFF.